These 20 T cell receptor beta chains share one sample of origin, sequenced in a study of beta chain features in type 1 diabetes. General observations from the study: All four CD4+ subsets of Type 1 diabetes patients contained TCRB CDR3s that were moderately but significantly shorter.

The study reverse transcribed the entire isolated RNA, so it sequenced expressed TCRB transcripts. Sequencing was performed with immunoSEQ multiplex PCR; in TCRdb, only in-frame clones are kept and a portion is missing. The sample has about 650,000 clones, roughly 12% seen once. What these receptors recognize is not known. The sequenced material came from naive CD4+ T cells from blood. Receptors originate from a man aged 30 to 45 with type 1 diabetes.

In this sample, this clone turned up a few times. The chain links TRBV9 to TRBJ1-3; 7 bases are shared with TRBD1. V was pared by 3 bases and J by 4 bases, with 7 bases of the junction left unmatched. Germline CDR1 SGDLS, CDR2 YYNGEE. CDR3 length: 15 residues. The DNA for the CDR3 is TGTGCCAGCAGCGGGCTGACAGGGTACGGAAACACCATATATTTT. This encodes CASSGLTGYGNTIYF.

This clone has only a few counts. The chain has TRBV29-1 and TRBJ2-7; tentative D call: TRBD2 (5 bases). Germline V gene sequence: CDR1 SQVTM, CDR2 ANQGSEA. This CDR3 region has 15 residues. The V end lost 6 bases, the J end lost 3 bases, and 21 bases lay between the germline ends. CDR3 region: CSVVDLPQGGYEQYF. The CDR3 DNA reads TGCAGCGTAGTAGACTTACCCCAAGGAGGCTACGAGCAGTACTTC.

This clone came up a few times. This rearrangement joins TRBV2 to TRBJ2-7; D gene unclear. The CDR3 runs to 11 residues. V was shortened by 6 bases and J by 6 bases, with 9 bases between the two germline ends. The germline V gene has CDR1 SNHLY and CDR2 FYNNEI. The CDR3 protein is CASSRDSEQYF. The CDR3 DNA is TGTGCCAGCAGCAGAGACTCCGAGCAGTACTTC.

Only a few counts were recorded for this clone. V and J are TRBV7-9 and TRBJ1-1; 11 bases are a match to TRBD1. The junction had 10 bases not matched to a gene; V was cut back by 3 bases and J by 1 base. CDR1 is SEHNR, CDR2 FQNEAQ, per germline (reference sequence). The CDR3 has 18 residues. The CDR3 DNA follows: TGTGCCAGCAGCTTTAGTGTGTGGACAGGGGGCGAGAACACTGAAGCTTTCTTT. It yields the protein CASSFSVWTGGENTEAFF. Combining the CDR3 with reference TRBV7-9 and TRBJ1-1 gives the whole variable domain DTGVSQNPRHKITKRGQNVTFRCDPISEHNRLYWYRQTLGQGPEFLTYFQNEAQLEKSRLLSDRFSAERPKGSFSTLEIQRTEQGDSAMYLCASSFSVWTGGENTEAFFGQGTRLTVV.

A word on this clone: The same CDR3 can be traced to other DNA sequences in this sample. This rearrangement joins TRBV27 to TRBJ2-7; D uncertain. Germline V gene lookup returns CDR1 MNHEY and CDR2 SMNVEV (reference sequence). The CDR3 sequence is 13 residues long. The V end lost 2 bases, the J end lost 0 bases, and 5 bases lay between the germline ends. CDR3 coding DNA: TGTGCCAGCAGTTTAAGGCCCTCCTACGAGCAGTACTTC. Translated, it gives CASSLRPSYEQYF.

The chain carries TRBV7-3 and TRBJ1-2, with TRBD1 as a possible D gene (6 bases). The germline CDR1 and CDR2 sequences are SGHTA and FQGTGA. The CDR3 loop spans 13 amino acids. V shed 1 base and J shed 6 bases, with 9 bases lying between them. CDR3 residues: CASSLKGGDGYTF. The CDR3 DNA reads TGTGCCAGCAGCTTAAAGGGGGGTGATGGCTACACCTTC.

The chain links TRBV5-1 to TRBJ1-1, with a possible D match to TRBD1 (5 bases). Trimming removed 1 base at V and 3 bases at J, with 13 bases between. Germline V gives CDR1 SGHRS, CDR2 YFSETQ. CDR3 length: 15 amino acids. CDR3 loop: CASSLLAGSDTEAFF. In DNA form, the CDR3 reads TGCGCCAGCAGCTTGTTGGCAGGGTCGGACACTGAAGCTTTCTTT.

The rearrangement uses TRBV7-9 and TRBJ1-2; D unresolved. V lost 5 bases and J 13 bases, leaving 17 bases between the germline ends. This CDR3 is built from 12 residues. Germline V lookup: CDR1 SEHNR, CDR2 FQNEAQ (reference sequence). CDR3 residues: CASSLISVSATF. The CDR3, as DNA: TGTGCCAGCAGCCTAATCTCCGTTTCGGCCACCTTC. Combining the CDR3 with reference TRBV7-9 and TRBJ1-2 gives the whole variable domain DTGVSQNPRHKITKRGQNVTFRCDPISEHNRLYWYRQTLGQGPEFLTYFQNEAQLEKSRLLSDRFSAERPKGSFSTLEIQRTEQGDSAMYLCASSLISVSATFGSGTRLTVV.

The J gene is TRBJ2-7, the V gene TRBV23-1, with TRBD1 matching 7 bases. TRBV23-1 is annotated as an ORF whose role is uncertain. The CDR3 consists of 16 residues. The J segment lost 2 bases and the V segment lost 2 bases, leaving 9 bases of the junction unmatched. The CDR3 loop is CASSQITLGQTYEQYF. The CDR3 DNA follows: TGCGCCAGCAGTCAAATTACCCTGGGACAGACCTACGAGCAGTACTTC.

This clone has a handful of counts. The V and J genes are TRBV4-3 and TRBJ2-3, with unresolved D. Germline V gene sequence: CDR1 LGHNA, CDR2 YSLEER. The ends were cut back, 3 bases at V and 1 base at J, with 5 bases in the middle. The CDR3 consists of 13 residues. CDR3 amino acids: CASSQARTDTQYF. Written as DNA, the CDR3 is TGCGCCAGCAGCCAGGCTCGCACAGATACGCAGTATTTT.

This clone was seen a few times. The gene calls are TRBV5-1 and TRBJ1-1; D not certain. Trimming stripped 1 base from V and 1 base from J, with 8 bases between. Per the germline V gene, CDR1 is SGHRS and CDR2 is YFSETQ. This CDR3 has 14 residues. CDR3 residues: CASSLSSQNTEAFF. The CDR3 nucleotides read TGCGCCAGCAGCTTGTCCAGCCAGAACACTGAAGCTTTCTTT.

The J gene is TRBJ2-1, the V gene TRBV5-4, with 7 bases identical to TRBD2. V was clipped by 2 bases and J by 4 bases; unmatched bases: 6. This CDR3 has 15 amino acids. Looked up from germline, CDR1 is SGHNT and CDR2 is YYREEE (reference sequence). The DNA for the CDR3 is TGTGCCAGCAGCTTAGAGCGGGGAGTGTACAATGAGCAGTTCTTC. It specifies CASSLERGVYNEQFF.

The rearrangement links TRBV7-2 to TRBJ2-3, with 16 bases fitting TRBD2. This CDR3 is 17 amino acids long. Germline-derived CDR1 and CDR2 are SGHTA and FQGNSA. Losses at the gene ends were 1 base for V and 4 bases for J; bases not matched to a gene: 2. DNA for the CDR3: TGTGCCAGCAGCTTAGAGGGACTAGCGGGGGGGCCAGATACGCAGTATTTT. This encodes CASSLEGLAGGPDTQYF.

This clone came up a few times. The rearrangement joins TRBV9 to TRBJ1-5, with 10 bases that match TRBD1. The germline gives CDR1 SGDLS, CDR2 YYNGEE. The CDR3 has 16 amino acids. The V and J ends lost 5 bases and 7 bases, in that order; junction bases with no gene match: 12. The CDR3 spells CASRTSPGQGGQPQHF. In DNA form, the CDR3 reads TGTGCCAGCAGGACTTCGCCCGGACAGGGGGGACAGCCCCAGCATTTT.

This chain connects TRBV7-9 to TRBJ1-2; D is perhaps TRBD1 (5 bases). Looked up from germline, CDR1 is SEHNR and CDR2 is FQNEAQ (reference sequence). V lost 9 bases, J lost 6 bases, and 14 bases lay in between. The CDR3 totals 12 residues. The CDR3 is CASSREFDGYTF. DNA for the CDR3: TGTGCCAGTTCCAGGGAGTTCGATGGCTACACCTTC. The full variable domain, rest sourced from reference TRBV7-9 and TRBJ1-2, is DTGVSQNPRHKITKRGQNVTFRCDPISEHNRLYWYRQTLGQGPEFLTYFQNEAQLEKSRLLSDRFSAERPKGSFSTLEIQRTEQGDSAMYLCASSREFDGYTFGSGTRLTVV.

Regarding this clone: Other nucleotide sequences in the sample specify the same CDR3. The CDR3 region has the DNA TGCGCCAGCAGCCAAGATCTCTCAGGGGCCAACGTCCTGACTTTC. It codes for CASSQDLSGANVLTF. V gene TRBV4-3 combines with J gene TRBJ2-6; D remains ambiguous. This CDR3 has 15 residues. V lost 0 bases and J lost 4, with 7 bases in between. From germline, CDR1 is LGHNA and CDR2 YSLEER.

This chain joins TRBV7-9 and TRBJ1-2; TRBD1 matches at 7 bases. This CDR3 is built from 15 residues. The ends lost 4 bases at V and 12 bases at J; junction bases unmatched: 17. From germline, CDR1 is SEHNR and CDR2 FQNEAQ (reference sequence). As DNA, the CDR3 is TGTGCCAGCAGCTCAGGGGACTGGGACAGAGGCGAGAACACCTTC. Its protein is CASSSGDWDRGENTF.

This clone was counted only a few times. The chain recombines TRBV5-1 with TRBJ2-1, with D perhaps matching TRBD1 (6 bases). Trimming pared 5 bases from V and 6 bases from J, leaving 6 bases between. The CDR3 spans 11 residues. Germline values: CDR1 SGHRS, CDR2 YFSETQ. For the CDR3, the DNA is TGCGCCAGCAGGACAGGCAATGAGCAGTTCTTC. Translation: CASRTGNEQFF.

CDR3 protein: CASRVPGGTEAFF. For the CDR3, the DNA is TGTGCCAGCAGGGTGCCCGGCGGCACTGAAGCTTTCTTT. The chain couples TRBV2 to TRBJ1-1; D gene uncertain. The CDR3 length is 13 residues. Germline V gene data show CDR1 as SNHLY and CDR2 as FYNNEI. Deletions cut 6 bases from V and 4 bases from J, with 12 bases between.

To note about this clone: Other DNA sequences in the same sample also yield this CDR3. V gene TRBV7-2 combines with J gene TRBJ1-6, with 9 bases lining up with TRBD1. After removal of 4 bases from V and 7 bases from J, the junction contained 5 bases not matched to a gene. Looked up from germline, CDR1 is SGHTA and CDR2 is FQGNSA. CDR3 length: 15 amino acids. The CDR3 loop is CASSSEGQGNSPLHF. CDR3 in DNA: TGTGCCAGCAGCTCGGAGGGACAGGGCAATTCACCCCTCCACTTT.